This TCR beta chain was obtained from a study of shared clonotypes between healthy human individuals. The germline V gene encodes CDR1 SQVTM and CDR2 ANQGSEA. V was pared by 2 bases and J by 0 bases, with 18 bases between. This CDR3 contains 17 residues. Clones were sequenced by immunoSEQ multiplex PCR, and TCRdb holds only the in-frame ones, with some missing. The sample holds about 1.1 million clones, around three quarters seen once. The chain employs TRBV29-1 and TRBJ2-3, with D possibly matching TRBD1 (7 bases). This TCR came from a man aged 18 to 29 in good health. Some clones in this sample may be carry-over from other donors' samples. The sequenced sample was memory CD4+ T cells from PBMCs. Subset here: CD45RA-negative fraction. The CDR3 sequence is CSVESQGGTYSTDTQYF. CDR3 in DNA: TGCAGCGTTGAAAGCCAGGGGGGAACTTATAGCACAGATACGCAGTATTTT.